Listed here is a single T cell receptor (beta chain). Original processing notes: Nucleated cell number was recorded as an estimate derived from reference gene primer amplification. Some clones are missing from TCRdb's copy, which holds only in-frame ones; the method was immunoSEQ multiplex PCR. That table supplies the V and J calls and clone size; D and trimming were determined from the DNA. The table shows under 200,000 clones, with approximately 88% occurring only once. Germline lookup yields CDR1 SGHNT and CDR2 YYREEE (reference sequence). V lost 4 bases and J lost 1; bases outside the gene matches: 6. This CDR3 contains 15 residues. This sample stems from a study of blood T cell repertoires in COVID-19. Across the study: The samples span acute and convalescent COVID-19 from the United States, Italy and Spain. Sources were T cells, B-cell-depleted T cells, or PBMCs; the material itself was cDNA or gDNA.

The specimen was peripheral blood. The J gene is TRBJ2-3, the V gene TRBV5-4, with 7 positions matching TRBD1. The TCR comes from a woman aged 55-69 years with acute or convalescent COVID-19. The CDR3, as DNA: TGTGCCAGCAGCCACGGACAGGACGGCACAGATACGCAGTATTTT. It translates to CASSHGQDGTDTQYF. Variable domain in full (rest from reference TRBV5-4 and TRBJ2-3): ETGVTQSPTHLIKTRGQQVTLRCSSQSGHNTVSWYQQALGQGPQFIFQYYREEENGRGNFPPRFSGLQFPNYSSELNVNALELDDSALYLCASSHGQDGTDTQYFGPGTRLTVL.